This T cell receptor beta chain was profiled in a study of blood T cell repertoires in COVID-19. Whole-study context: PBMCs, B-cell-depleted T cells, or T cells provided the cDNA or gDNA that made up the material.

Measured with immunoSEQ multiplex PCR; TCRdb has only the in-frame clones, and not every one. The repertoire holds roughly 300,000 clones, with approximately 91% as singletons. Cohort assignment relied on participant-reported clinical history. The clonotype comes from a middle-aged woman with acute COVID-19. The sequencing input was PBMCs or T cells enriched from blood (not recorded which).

CDR3 residues: CASSTGTGRGVGYTF. In DNA, the CDR3 is TGTGCCAGCAGTACCGGGACAGGGAGGGGGGTCGGCTACACCTTC. The J gene is TRBJ1-2, the V gene TRBV28; 9 bases align to TRBD1. CDR1 MDHEN and CDR2 SYDVKM come from the germline V gene. The ends lost 5 bases at V and 8 bases at J; junction bases unmatched: 12. The CDR3 is made up of 15 amino acids.